A single T cell receptor beta chain is shown here with its context. Its antigen is not identified. The junction shows a germline mismatch at one end, possibly a read error. This entry comes from a study of spatial heterogeneity in lung cancer. Study as a whole: Tumor-region TCR transcript counts correlated strongly with a T cell module score from matched bulk RNA-seq.

This CDR3 is 15 amino acids long. Germline V lookup: CDR1 KGHSH, CDR2 LQKENI. Individual TCR cDNA molecules each bore their own unique molecular identifier. MiXCR, applied by TCRdb to the 5' RACE reads, yields one record per CDR3 protein. This table has approximately 1,500 distinct CDR3 sequences, approximately 17% appearing once. Study-wide findings and caveats: Mutation counts in tumors were tracked by counts of expanded intratumoral alpha and beta TCRs. The estimate shows that only roughly 7% of tumor T cells were covered for alpha and around 13% for beta chains.

As for time point: sample taken at primary tumor resection. Sequencing covered unsorted whole RNA taken from tumor, nontumor lung or frozen PBMC. The chain couples TRBV18 to TRBJ1-2; 10 bases match TRBD1. This specimen consisted of lung tumor tissue, obtained at surgery. The sequence derives from a male donor with early-stage non-small cell lung cancer. The CDR3 nucleotides are TGTGCCAGCTCAGTGACAGGGGGCGACAGCTATGGCTACATCTTC. This encodes CASSVTGGDSYGYIF.